The TCR beta chain under discussion was sequenced for a study of T cell responses to AZD1222 COVID-19 vaccine. Study results and caveats: The donor group comprised mostly white British people and more females; the analysis possibly underestimated clonal diversity. With two AZD1222 doses given, Spike-specific TCR breadth and depth both rose.

CDR3 length: 13 residues. CDR1 and CDR2 (germline): SGHTA, FQGNSA. With 2 bases removed from V and 3 bases from J, the gap between germline ends came to 8 bases. Produced via immunoSEQ multiplex PCR; TCRdb's table is partial and in-frame only. The sample records 90,000 to 130,000 clones, approximately 86% being singletons. Comments on this clone: What it binds is not known.

The sequencing used peripheral blood, collected on day 0 of AZD1222 vaccination. The TCR sequence derives from an adult in good health. The gene calls are TRBV7-2 and TRBJ2-7; D ambiguous. The CDR3 DNA is TGTGCCAGCAGCTTAAATGGGATCTACGAGCAGTACTTC. Amino acids: CASSLNGIYEQYF.